This T cell receptor (beta chain) comes out of a study of identical twins. TCRdb re-derived calls from the 5' RACE reads in MiXCR, one entry per CDR3 protein. Here the sample spans 300,000 or so distinct CDR3 sequences, nearly 9.5% being singletons. The sample holds a few counts of this clonotype. Its antigen is currently unknown. Study findings and constraints: Invariant cells of the MAIT and iNKT types might have partly distorted the zero-insertion analyses. The study based its conclusions on cross-sectional statistical analysis and did not follow the same donors.

The germline V and J ends were trimmed by 0 bases and 6 bases, with 14 bases remaining between them. The CDR3 has 15 amino acids. CDR1 MNHEY and CDR2 SVGAGI come from the germline V gene. The same sample was also used in a study of yellow fever vaccine responses in identical twins.

V usage is TRBV6-5 and J usage is TRBJ1-2, with D possibly matching TRBD1 (5 bases). This clonotype originated in a woman aged 18-35 years in good health. The specimen sequenced was CD8+ T cells sorted from blood. The CDR3 loop reads CASSYSPDSFDGYTF. CDR3 nucleotide sequence: TGTGCCAGCAGTTACTCCCCTGACAGCTTCGATGGCTACACCTTC.